A single sample gave rise to the 21 T cell receptor beta chains below, sequenced in a study of human versus mouse CDR3 diversity and MHC coevolution. Generated by immunoSEQ multiplex PCR, the TCRdb table keeps only in-frame clones and is missing some. The table lists fewer than 80,000 clones, 80% to 95% of them singletons. What was sequenced was naive CD4+ T cells from blood. Subset noted: CD45RO-negative CD62L-positive naive CD4 T cells. These receptors all come from a person aged 25 to 75 in good health.

This chain uses TRBV4-1 with TRBJ1-2; 7 nucleotides match TRBD1. The CDR3 is 14 residues long. Germline lookup yields CDR1 MGHRA and CDR2 YSYEKL. With 4 bases clipped from V and 1 base from J, the junction kept 3 bases outside the gene matches. The CDR3 coding sequence is TGCGCCAGCAGCCCCAGGGGGTTTAACTATGGCTACACCTTC. Its translation: CASSPRGFNYGYTF.

The chain uses TRBV6-5 and TRBJ2-2; D is ambiguous. Germline CDR1 is MNHEY and CDR2 is SVGAGI. CDR3 length equals 15 residues. V was trimmed by 0 bases and J by 1 base, leaving 6 bases between them. CDR3 sequence (DNA): TGTGCCAGCAGTTACTCGCCGGTGAACACCGGGGAGCTGTTTTTT. Its translation is CASSYSPVNTGELFF.

The chain combines TRBV30 with TRBJ1-1, with D possibly being TRBD1 (5 bases). Germline V CDR1 and CDR2: GTSNPN, SVGIG (reference sequence). Trimming took off 2 bases at V and 7 bases at J, with 17 bases between the two ends. The CDR3 contains 14 residues. The CDR3 DNA is TGTGCCTGGAGTACTGGACGGGGGGTCGTTGAAGCTTTCTTT. As protein: CAWSTGRGVVEAFF.

This clone came up once. This chain links TRBV11-2 with TRBJ1-1; 8 positions agree with TRBD1. CDR1 is SGHAT, CDR2 FQNNGV, per germline. With V trimmed by 5 bases and J by 3 bases, 8 bases remained unmatched. The CDR3 runs 15 residues. The CDR3 sequence is CASSKGQGGYTEAFF. DNA for the CDR3: TGTGCCAGCAGCAAAGGACAGGGAGGGTACACTGAAGCTTTCTTT. Full variable domain (outside the CDR3, taken from reference TRBV11-2 and TRBJ1-1): EAGVAQSPRYKIIEKRQSVAFWCNPISGHATLYWYQQILGQGPKLLIQFQNNGVVDDSQLPKDRFSAERLKGVDSTLKIQPAKLEDSAVYLCASSKGQGGYTEAFFGQGTRLTVV.

The rearrangement joins TRBV6-1 to TRBJ2-2, with 8 bases that match TRBD1. This CDR3 region has 15 residues. Trimming removed 6 bases from V and 8 bases from J; junction bases left unmatched: 11. CDR1 is MNHNS and CDR2 is SASEGT in the germline V gene. In DNA form, the CDR3 reads TGTGCCAGCAGAGGGGGACAGGTAATCCGAGGGGAGCTGTTTTTT. Its protein product is CASRGGQVIRGELFF.

J is TRBJ2-7 and V is TRBV7-9; D gene unclear. Trimming removed 1 base from V and 0 bases from J, with 7 bases in between. Looked up from germline, CDR1 is SEHNR and CDR2 is FQNEAQ (reference sequence). This CDR3 contains 14 residues. CDR3 sequence (DNA): TGTGCCAGCAGCTTAGGCGGTACCTCCTACGAGCAGTACTTC. Protein sequence: CASSLGGTSYEQYF.

The chain couples TRBV5-1 to TRBJ2-7, with 12 bases matching TRBD1. The CDR3 runs 15 residues. After removal of 4 bases from V and 4 bases from J, the junction contained 6 bases not matched to a gene. Germline CDR1 is SGHRS and CDR2 is YFSETQ. The DNA for the CDR3 is TGCGCCAGCAGCCGTCCGGGACAGGGGGCTTACGAGCAGTACTTC. Amino acids: CASSRPGQGAYEQYF.

This clone has a single count. The CDR3 spells CASSASGTPYTF. As DNA, the CDR3 is TGTGCCAGCAGTGCCTCCGGGACTCCCTACACCTTC. V and J are TRBV6-1 and TRBJ1-2; the D gene is possibly TRBD1 (5 bases). V lost 4 bases and J lost 10, with 13 bases in between. In germline, CDR1 is MNHNS, CDR2 SASEGT. The CDR3 covers 12 residues.

This chain connects TRBV6-1 to TRBJ2-7, with D perhaps matching TRBD1 (5 bases). The germline CDR1 and CDR2 sequences are MNHNS and SASEGT. Trimming took 0 bases from V and 6 from J, leaving 15 bases between them. This CDR3 has 15 residues. The CDR3 sequence is CASSEAVAGFGEQYF. The CDR3 nucleotides are TGTGCCAGCAGTGAAGCTGTGGCAGGGTTTGGCGAGCAGTACTTC.

To note about this clone: At one boundary the junction diverges from the germline segment, which might be a read error. The chain has TRBV5-1 and TRBJ2-7; TRBD2 agrees at 7 bases. CDR1 and CDR2 (germline): SGHRS, YFSETQ. This CDR3 contains 15 residues. The CDR3 nucleotides read TGCGCCAGCAGCTTGGATCGCGGGAGCTCCTGCGAGCAGTACTTC. Residues: CASSLDRGSSCEQYF.

The chain combines TRBV18 with TRBJ2-5; TRBD2 might be the D (5 bases). CDR3 length: 14 residues. Germline values: CDR1 KGHSH, CDR2 LQKENI. Trimming stripped 3 bases from V and 1 base from J, with 9 bases between. Written as DNA, the CDR3 is TGTGCCAGCTCACCGAGGGAAATCCAAGAGACCCAGTACTTC. Protein product: CASSPREIQETQYF.

The chain employs TRBV14 and TRBJ2-2; 8 nucleotides match TRBD1. Germline CDR1 is SGHDN and CDR2 is FVKESK. The CDR3 totals 13 residues. After removal of 5 bases from V and 11 bases from J, the junction contained 7 bases not matched to a gene. CDR3 loop: CASSFEAGGELFF. The DNA of the CDR3 is TGTGCCAGCAGCTTTGAGGCAGGGGGCGAGCTGTTTTTT.

This rearrangement joins TRBV10-3 to TRBJ2-7; 7 bases are shared with TRBD2. Germline values: CDR1 ENHRY, CDR2 SYGVKD. The CDR3 totals 14 residues. V shed 8 bases, J shed 7 bases, and the junction held 14 bases outside the gene matches. In DNA form, the CDR3 reads TGTGCCATCGGGGGGGGAAGCGGGGTAAGGGAGCAGTACTTC. Protein sequence: CAIGGGSGVREQYF.

V and J are TRBV6-6 and TRBJ1-5; TRBD1 agrees at 9 bases. In germline, CDR1 is MNHNY, CDR2 SVGAGI (reference sequence). The V gene end was trimmed by 5 bases and the J gene end by 5 bases; junction bases not matched to a gene: 1. The CDR3 extends over 13 amino acids. The CDR3 loop reads CASSRTGDQPQHF. The CDR3 DNA sequence: TGTGCCAGCAGTCGGACAGGGGATCAGCCCCAGCATTTT.

The chain combines TRBV27 with TRBJ2-5; perhaps TRBD2 as D (5 bases). The V gene lost 5 bases and the J gene lost 1 base, with 14 bases spanning the gap. This CDR3 is 15 amino acids long. Germline V gene data show CDR1 as MNHEY and CDR2 as SMNVEV (reference sequence). The CDR3 region has the DNA TGTGCCAGCAGTCCAAACGGGGTCCTCCAAGAGACCCAGTACTTC. Protein: CASSPNGVLQETQYF.

This clone was seen only once. CDR3 loop: CASREPPGTDIQYF. As DNA, the CDR3 is TGCGCCAGCAGGGAGCCCCCCGGGACAGACATTCAGTACTTC. The chain recombines TRBV10-2 with TRBJ2-4, with 7 bases fitting TRBD1. The CDR3 consists of 14 residues. The V gene end was trimmed by 6 bases and the J gene end by 8 bases; junction bases not matched to a gene: 10. The germline V gene has CDR1 WSHSY and CDR2 SAAADI.

The rearrangement links TRBV12-5 to TRBJ2-1; TRBD2 matches at 7 bases. This CDR3 has 18 residues. V shed 2 bases and J 7 bases; nucleotides not matched to a gene: 17. Germline assignment: CDR1 LGHNT and CDR2 FRNRAP. This chain's CDR3 is CASGLIRKPTAGVNEQFF. CDR3 coding DNA: TGTGCTAGTGGTTTGATACGGAAGCCCACGGCGGGAGTGAATGAGCAGTTCTTC.

V and J are TRBV2 and TRBJ2-7; D is undetermined. This CDR3 has 11 amino acids. The germline gives CDR1 SNHLY, CDR2 FYNNEI. V was trimmed by 8 bases and J by 7 bases, leaving 12 bases between them. The CDR3 coding sequence is TGTGCCAGCCAAATACACGGGGAGCAGTACTTC. Translated, it gives CASQIHGEQYF.

V is TRBV18 and J is TRBJ1-3; 7 nucleotides match TRBD1. The CDR3 spans 15 residues. In germline, CDR1 is KGHSH, CDR2 LQKENI. Trimming at V came to 1 base and at J to 2 bases, leaving 2 bases not matched to a gene. The CDR3 loop reads CASSPLQGAGNTIYF. CDR3 DNA sequence: TGTGCCAGCTCACCACTCCAGGGGGCTGGAAACACCATATATTTT.

DNA of the CDR3: TGTGCCACCAGCAGGCGGAGCGTACCCACCGGGGAGCTGTTTTTT. It codes for CATSRRSVPTGELFF. The chain combines TRBV15 with TRBJ2-2, with D unresolved. The V and J ends lost 3 bases and 4 bases respectively, with 12 bases between them. CDR3 length: 15 amino acids. Germline V gene lookup returns CDR1 LNHNV and CDR2 YYDKDF (reference sequence).

The J gene is TRBJ2-7, the V gene TRBV19; 7 positions agree with TRBD1. V shed 6 bases and J 2 bases; nucleotides not matched to a gene: 10. The CDR3 spans 15 residues. Germline V gene sequence: CDR1 LNHDA, CDR2 SQIVND (reference sequence). CDR3 sequence (DNA): TGTGCCAGTAGCGACGCCGGGACAGTCACCTACGAGCAGTACTTC. It specifies CASSDAGTVTYEQYF. Variable domain in full (rest from reference TRBV19 and TRBJ2-7): DGGITQSPKYLFRKEGQNVTLSCEQNLNHDAMYWYRQDPGQGLRLIYYSQIVNDFQKGDIAEGYSVSREKKESFPLTVTSAQKNPTAFYLCASSDAGTVTYEQYFGPGTRLTVT.